The text below deals with one TCR beta chain. Its antigen remains unidentified. Unique molecular identifiers were present in the TCR beta cDNA libraries. Out of roughly 0.85 to 11 million T cells, about 520,000 cDNA molecules were generated. TCRdb reprocessed the PCR reads with MiXCR, giving one entry per CDR3 protein. The sample carries about 770,000 distinct CDR3 sequences, 46% recorded once. This CDR3 is 15 amino acids long. Losses at the gene ends were 1 base for V and 3 bases for J; bases not matched to a gene: 6. The data stem from a study of post-analysis software for immune sequencing data. The wider study: Courses of disease covered relapsing-remitting, secondary progressive and progressive-relapsing multiple sclerosis.

Study-wide findings and caveats: Strong co-clustering by F measure linked samples that shared a preparation batch. Normalized Chao1 diversity in multiple sclerosis patients fell significantly below that of controls. With TRBV5-6, TRBV5-1 and TRBV20-1 included, about 5 TRBV segments were more frequent in patients than in controls.

This TCR came from a girl between 5 and 17 years old with multiple sclerosis. Sequencing was carried out using blood. V is TRBV12-3 or TRBV12-4 and J is TRBJ2-7, with 7 bases identical to TRBD1. The CDR3 here is CASSLGPGTDYEQYF. The CDR3 nucleotides are TGTGCCAGCAGTTTAGGTCCTGGGACAGACTACGAGCAGTACTTC.